This is a list of T cell receptor beta chains from one sample in a study of blood T cell repertoires in COVID-19. Method: immunoSEQ multiplex PCR; TCRdb's copy keeps in-frame clones and lacks some. The data show under 250,000 clones, more than 65% seen once. The source material was peripheral blood. These receptors all stem from a woman of 80 years or more with acute or convalescent COVID-19. The CDR3 runs from the conserved cysteine through the conserved F or W. The D gene is left open where the match is weak. Size tells how often a clone was seen (once, few, many) or the class of an expanded clone, and some rows leave it out.

size: -; J: TRBJ1-5; D: -; V: TRBV5-1; DNA: TGCGCCAGCAGCCAGGACGGACGACCGGAGGGGCCCCAGCATTTT; CDR3: CASSQDGRPEGPQHF
size: few; J: TRBJ2-7; D: -; V: TRBV28; DNA: TGTGCCAGCAGTGGGGCAGGGGCGAGCTTCTGGTACTTC; CDR3: CASSGAGASFWYF
size: many; J: TRBJ1-1; D: -; V: TRBV2; DNA: TGTGCCAGCGAGCCGGGGAACAACACTGAAGCTTTCTTT; CDR3: CASEPGNNTEAFF
size: medium-sized; J: TRBJ2-3; D: TRBD1; V: TRBV5-4; DNA: TGTGCCAGCAGCTTGGACAGGGGGGTCACAGATACGCAGTATTTT; CDR3: CASSLDRGVTDTQYF
size: -; J: TRBJ1-4; D: -; V: TRBV10-2; DNA: TGCGCCAGCAGTGCGATCAGGGGCCCAAATGAAAAACTGTTTTTT; CDR3: CASSAIRGPNEKLFF
size: -; J: TRBJ2-5; D: TRBD2; V: TRBV5-6; DNA: TGTGCCAGCAGCCCCCGGACTAGTAAAGAGACCCAGTACTTC; CDR3: CASSPRTSKETQYF
size: -; J: TRBJ2-7; D: TRBD1; V: TRBV6-5; DNA: TGTGCCAGCAGTTACTCAGGACAGGGGACCTACGAGCAGTACTTC; CDR3: CASSYSGQGTYEQYF
size: -; J: TRBJ1-1; D: TRBD1; V: TRBV6-5; DNA: TGTGCCAGCAGTTACGACAGGGGGCGCCCTGAAGCTTTCTTT; CDR3: CASSYDRGRPEAFF
size: -; J: TRBJ1-5; D: -; V: TRBV28; DNA: TGTGCCAGCACCCTCGAGCAGGCAGGTCAGCCCCAGCATTTT; CDR3: CASTLEQAGQPQHF
size: -; J: TRBJ1-2; D: TRBD1; V: TRBV24-1; DNA: TGTGCCACCAGTGCAGGACAGGGCTATGGCTACACCTTC; CDR3: CATSAGQGYGYTF
size: -; J: TRBJ2-2; D: TRBD1; V: TRBV9; DNA: TGTGCCAGCAGCCCAATAAACAGGGGCGGGGAGCTGTTTTTT; CDR3: CASSPINRGGELFF
size: -; J: TRBJ2-1; D: TRBD2; V: TRBV19; DNA: TGTGCCAGTAGGATGGGAGGGAGCTCCTACAATGAGCAGTTCTTC; CDR3: CASRMGGSSYNEQFF
size: -; J: TRBJ2-2; D: -; V: TRBV7-2; DNA: TGTGCCAGCAGCCCGGAGGTGGGCCGACGCACCGGGGAGCTGTTTTTT; CDR3: CASSPEVGRRTGELFF
size: -; J: TRBJ1-6; D: -; V: TRBV5-1; DNA: TGCGCCAGCAGTTCCCAGGGACTTGGTAATTCACCCCTCCACTTT; CDR3: CASSSQGLGNSPLHF